The 11 T cell receptor beta chains in this list originate from one sample, sequenced in a study of blood T cell repertoires in COVID-19. Here immunoSEQ multiplex PCR was the method, and the copy in TCRdb shows in-frame clones only, minus some. The sample includes fewer than 350,000 clones, around 85% of them seen just once. Material: PBMCs or T cells enriched from blood (not recorded which). The receptors were gathered from a woman aged 45 to 65 who had recovered from COVID-19.

V and J are TRBV4-3 and TRBJ1-3, with 9 bases fitting TRBD1. Germline V gene sequence: CDR1 LGHNA, CDR2 YSLEER. The CDR3 length is 16 residues. The ends lost 1 base at V and 4 bases at J; junction bases unmatched: 5. CDR3 DNA: TGCGCCAGCAGCCAAGGGACAGGGGAATCGGGAAACACCATATATTTT. It codes for CASSQGTGESGNTIYF.

The V and J genes are TRBV11-2 and TRBJ1-1; no definite D call. V shed 5 bases and J shed 4 bases, with 14 bases lying between them. This CDR3 is 14 amino acids long. CDR1 is SGHAT and CDR2 is FQNNGV in the germline V gene. CDR3 residues: CASSATIQLTEAFF. CDR3 nucleotides: TGTGCCAGCAGCGCCACCATACAGCTCACTGAAGCTTTCTTT.

This chain links TRBV9 with TRBJ1-2, with TRBD1 as a possible D gene (6 bases). Trimming removed 5 bases from V and 6 bases from J, with 11 bases in between. Germline V gene sequence: CDR1 SGDLS, CDR2 YYNGEE. This CDR3 is 12 amino acids long. DNA of the CDR3: TGTGCCAGCAGTCTCGGGGGGCATGGCTACACCTTC. This encodes CASSLGGHGYTF. Using reference TRBV9 and TRBJ1-2 for the parts outside the CDR3, the full variable domain is DSGVTQTPKHLITATGQRVTLRCSPRSGDLSVYWYQQSLDQGLQFLIQYYNGEERAKGNILERFSAQQFPDLHSELNLSSLELGDSALYFCASSLGGHGYTFGSGTRLTVV.

The chain joins TRBV11-2 to TRBJ2-1; weak D call: TRBD1 (5 bases). Trimming pared 0 bases from V and 10 bases from J, leaving 13 bases between. From germline, CDR1 is SGHAT and CDR2 FQNNGV. The CDR3 is made up of 14 amino acids. The CDR3 DNA follows: TGTGCCAGCAGCTTAGACTCGGGCGACAGAGAGCAGTTCTTC. Its translation is CASSLDSGDREQFF.

V gene TRBV28 combines with J gene TRBJ1-6; TRBD1 agrees at 7 bases. With 6 bases clipped from V and 7 bases from J, the junction kept 6 bases outside the gene matches. The length of the CDR3 is 14 residues. CDR1 and CDR2 (germline): MDHEN, SYDVKM. The CDR3 here is CASRAGTVNSPLHF. In nucleotides, the CDR3 is TGTGCCAGCAGGGCCGGGACAGTAAATTCACCCCTCCACTTT. The full variable domain, completed using reference TRBV28 and TRBJ1-6, is DVKVTQSSRYLVKRTGEKVFLECVQDMDHENMFWYRQDPGLGLRLIYFSYDVKMKEKGDIPEGYSVSREKKERFSLILESASTNQTSMYLCASRAGTVNSPLHFGNGTRLTVT.

This clone was seen just once. The CDR3 nucleotides are TGCGCCAGCAGCCAAAGGACAGGGTTGCAGCCCCAGCATTTT. It translates to CASSQRTGLQPQHF. The chain has TRBV4-1 and TRBJ1-5, with 8 bases fitting TRBD1. Unmatched junction bases numbered 4, after V lost 2 bases and J lost 7 bases. In germline, CDR1 is MGHRA, CDR2 YSYEKL. The CDR3 totals 14 residues.

The chain is built from TRBV5-1 and TRBJ1-4, with D unresolved. The CDR3 covers 13 residues. Germline CDR1 reads SGHRS; CDR2 reads YFSETQ. V gave up 1 base and J gave up 4 bases, with 5 bases separating them. The CDR3 sequence is CASSLNGNEKLFF. CDR3 bases: TGCGCCAGCAGCTTGAACGGTAATGAAAAACTGTTTTTT.

The CDR3 protein is CASSLVGAGESYEQYF. CDR3 nucleotides: TGTGCCAGCAGCTTAGTAGGAGCGGGAGAATCCTACGAGCAGTACTTC. V and J are TRBV11-2 and TRBJ2-7; TRBD2 matches 8 bases. Germline V gene lookup returns CDR1 SGHAT and CDR2 FQNNGV. CDR3 length: 16 amino acids. With V trimmed by 1 base and J by 1 base, 6 bases remained unmatched.

This sequence joins TRBV12-3 or TRBV12-4 and TRBJ1-1, with D possibly matching TRBD1 (6 bases). This CDR3 comprises 13 residues. V lost 4 bases and J 4 bases, leaving 10 bases between the germline ends. DNA of the CDR3: TGTGCCAGCAGTTACAGGGTTACCACTGAAGCTTTCTTT. Translating gives CASSYRVTTEAFF.

The CDR3 DNA is TGTGCCAGCAGTCTACAGGGGGAAGAGACCCAGTACTTC. Translation gives CASSLQGEETQYF. This chain links TRBV5-8 with TRBJ2-5; 8 nucleotides align to TRBD1. The CDR3 is made up of 13 amino acids. The V segment lost 5 bases and the J segment 3 bases; nucleotides outside the gene matches: 3. The germline V gene has CDR1 SGHTS and CDR2 YDEGEE. The full variable domain, its missing parts supplied by reference TRBV5-8 and TRBJ2-5, is EAGVTQSPTHLIKTRGQQATLRCSPISGHTSVYWYQQALGLGLQFLLWYDEGEERNRGNFPPRFSGRQFPNYSSELNVNALELEDSALYLCASSLQGEETQYFGPGTRLLVL.

Worth noting for this clone: Other nucleotide sequences from this sample produce the same CDR3. CDR3 residues: CAWSRGGNTEAFF. The DNA of the CDR3 is TGTGCCTGGAGTCGAGGAGGCAACACTGAAGCTTTCTTT. The chain links TRBV30 to TRBJ1-1; no firm D call. Trimming left V 2 bases short and J 2 bases short, with 9 bases between. CDR1 and CDR2 from the germline V gene are GTSNPN and SVGIG (reference sequence). The CDR3 totals 13 residues.